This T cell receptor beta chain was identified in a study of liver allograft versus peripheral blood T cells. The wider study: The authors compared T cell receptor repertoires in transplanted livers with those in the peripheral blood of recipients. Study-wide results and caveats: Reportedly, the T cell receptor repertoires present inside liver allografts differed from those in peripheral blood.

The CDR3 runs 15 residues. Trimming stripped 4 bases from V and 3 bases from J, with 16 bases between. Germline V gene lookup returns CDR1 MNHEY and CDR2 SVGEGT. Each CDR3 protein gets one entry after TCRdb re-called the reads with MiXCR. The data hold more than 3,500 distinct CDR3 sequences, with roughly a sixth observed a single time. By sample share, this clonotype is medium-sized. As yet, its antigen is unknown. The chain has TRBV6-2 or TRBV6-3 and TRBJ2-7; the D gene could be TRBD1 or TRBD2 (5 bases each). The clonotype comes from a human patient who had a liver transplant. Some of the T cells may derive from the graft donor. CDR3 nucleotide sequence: TGTGCCAGCAGTTCGGGCGGGCAGGGATTCTACGAGCAGTACGTC. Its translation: CASSSGGQGFYEQYV.